These T cell receptor beta chains were read from a single sample in a study of persistence of HIV-infected CD4 T cells. Profiled with immunoSEQ multiplex PCR; TCRdb holds only in-frame clones, not every one. The sample records over 60,000 clones, roughly 75% being singletons. The antigens for these receptors are not known. This specimen was CD4+ T cells sorted from PBMCs after roughly 18-hour stimulation, taken from a patient who received antiretroviral therapy. These receptors were obtained from an adult man with HIV who was CMV-seropositive. Both conserved end residues are part of each CDR3. D genes are given only for firm matches. The size entry is marked missing in some rows and otherwise reads once, few, many or a size class.

size: .; J: TRBJ1-2; V: TRBV28; D: .; DNA: TGTGCCAGCAGTTTAGGGGCCTTAGGGTTGAGGGGCTACACCTTC; CDR3: CASSLGALGLRGYTF
size: .; J: TRBJ1-1; V: TRBV5-1; D: TRBD1; DNA: TGCGCCAGCAGCTCCGGGACAGCGAACACTGAAGCTTTCTTT; CDR3: CASSSGTANTEAFF
size: .; J: TRBJ1-4; V: TRBV6-6; D: TRBD1; DNA: TGTGCCAGCAGTTCTACGACAGGGCAGCGGGAAAAACTGTTTTTT; CDR3: CASSSTTGQREKLFF
size: .; J: TRBJ1-2; V: TRBV18; D: .; DNA: TGTGCCAGCTCATTGGCAGACCAAAACTATGGCTACACCTTC; CDR3: CASSLADQNYGYTF
size: few; J: TRBJ1-2; V: TRBV27; D: .; DNA: TGTGCCAGCAGTTTAAAGGGGACACTTAACTATGGCTACACCTTC; CDR3: CASSLKGTLNYGYTF
size: few; J: TRBJ1-6; V: TRBV19; D: .; DNA: TGTGCCTCCCAGAGAGGGAGCTCCTATAATTCACCCCTCCACTTT; CDR3: CASQRGSSYNSPLHF
size: .; J: TRBJ1-1; V: TRBV9; D: .; DNA: TGTGCCAGCAGCGTAGGGGGCTACATGAACACTGAAGCTTTCTTT; CDR3: CASSVGGYMNTEAFF
size: .; J: TRBJ1-2; V: TRBV5-1; D: .; DNA: TGCGCCAGCAGCTTGTCGCCAGGCTCTAACTATGGCTACACCTTC; CDR3: CASSLSPGSNYGYTF
size: .; J: TRBJ1-2; V: TRBV7-8; D: TRBD1; DNA: TGTGCCAGCAGCTTAGCGGGTAGGGGGCGGGTGAAAAACTATGGCTACACCTTC; CDR3: CASSLAGRGRVKNYGYTF
size: .; J: TRBJ2-5; V: TRBV18; D: .; DNA: TGTGCCAGCTCTCCCGGCCAAAGAGAGACCCAGTACTTC; CDR3: CASSPGQRETQYF
size: .; J: TRBJ2-2; V: TRBV5-1; D: .; DNA: TGCGCCAGCAGCTTGGCTGCAGCCACCGGGGAGCTGTTTTTT; CDR3: CASSLAAATGELFF
size: .; J: TRBJ2-1; V: TRBV24-1; D: TRBD2; DNA: TGTGCCACCAGTCCTAGCGGACCCGAAGATGAGCAGTTCTTC; CDR3: CATSPSGPEDEQFF
size: .; J: TRBJ2-7; V: TRBV20-1; D: .; DNA: TGCAGTGCTAGTGCAGGGACCCACGAGCAGTACTTC; CDR3: CSASAGTHEQYF
size: .; J: TRBJ1-2; V: TRBV7-9; D: TRBD1; DNA: TGTGCCAGCAGCTTAGTGGGGACAGAGAGCTATGGCTACACCTTC; CDR3: CASSLVGTESYGYTF
size: once; J: TRBJ1-3; V: TRBV6-5; D: .; DNA: TGTGCCAGCAGTTACTCGATGTCTGGGGGAAACACCATATATTTT; CDR3: CASSYSMSGGNTIYF
size: .; J: TRBJ1-5; V: TRBV2; D: .; DNA: TGTGCCAGCAGGGCTGACAGGTTCAATCAGCCCCAGCATTTT; CDR3: CASRADRFNQPQHF
size: .; J: TRBJ2-3; V: TRBV4-2; D: .; DNA: TGTGCCAGCAGCCAAGCAACAGGACCCCTCAGCACAGATACGCAGTATTTT; CDR3: CASSQATGPLSTDTQYF
size: once; J: TRBJ1-4; V: TRBV18; D: .; DNA: TGTGCCAGCTCACCACCGGGACTTGGAGGAGAAAAACTGTTTTTT; CDR3: CASSPPGLGGEKLFF
size: .; J: TRBJ2-6; V: TRBV9; D: .; DNA: TGTGCCAGCAGCGTTCCGACTGGGGCCAACGTCCTGACTTTC; CDR3: CASSVPTGANVLTF
size: few; J: TRBJ2-2; V: TRBV14; D: .; DNA: TGTGCCAGCAGCCAAGAGAGGGCAGCCTTCACGCGGTTAACCGGGGAGCTGTTTTTT; CDR3: CASSQERAAFTRLTGELFF
size: once; J: TRBJ2-3; V: TRBV6-5; D: .; DNA: TGTGCCAGCAACTCTGGGACCCGCACAGATACGCAGTATTTT; CDR3: CASNSGTRTDTQYF
size: .; J: TRBJ2-1; V: TRBV4-1; D: TRBD2; DNA: TGCGCCAGCAGCCAATCCGGACTAGCGGGGGCATACAATGAGCAGTTCTTC; CDR3: CASSQSGLAGAYNEQFF
size: .; J: TRBJ1-5; V: TRBV2; D: .; DNA: TGTGCCAGCAGTGATTACGGTGCAAATCAGCCCCAGCATTTT; CDR3: CASSDYGANQPQHF
size: once; J: TRBJ1-1; V: TRBV6-1; D: TRBD1; DNA: TGTGCCAGCAGTGAATGGAGGGGGCGAGGGACTGAAGCTTTCTTT; CDR3: CASSEWRGRGTEAFF
size: .; J: TRBJ2-7; V: TRBV24-1; D: TRBD1; DNA: TGTGCCACCAGTGATTTGAGGCCGGGACAGGGGTTATACGAGCAGTACTTC; CDR3: CATSDLRPGQGLYEQYF
size: .; J: TRBJ2-6; V: TRBV7-3; D: .; DNA: TGTGCCAGCAGCTTAAATCCCCCGGGGTCTGGGGCCAACGTCCTGACTTTC; CDR3: CASSLNPPGSGANVLTF
size: .; J: TRBJ1-2; V: TRBV5-1; D: .; DNA: TGCGCCAGCAGCAAGGACCCGGGCGACTATGGCTACACCTTC; CDR3: CASSKDPGDYGYTF
size: .; J: TRBJ2-4; V: TRBV19; D: .; DNA: TGTGCCAGTAGTACCCTGGACACCGAGTACAAAAACATTCAGTACTTC; CDR3: CASSTLDTEYKNIQYF
size: few; J: TRBJ1-4; V: TRBV7-9; D: TRBD1; DNA: TGTGCCAGCAGCTTTGGACAGGGAAGAGAGGAAAAACTGTTTTTT; CDR3: CASSFGQGREEKLFF
size: .; J: TRBJ2-2; V: TRBV7-2; D: .; DNA: TGTGCCAGCAGCTCCCCCCTAGCGAGGGAGCTGTTTTTT; CDR3: CASSSPLARELFF
size: .; J: TRBJ1-2; V: TRBV3-1/TRBV3-2; D: .; DNA: TGTGCCAGCAGCCAAAAGGGCTTGGGGAACTATGGCTACACCTTC; CDR3: CASSQKGLGNYGYTF
size: .; J: TRBJ2-3; V: TRBV6-4; D: .; DNA: TGTGCCAGCAGTTGGACCTACACAGATACGCAGTATTTT; CDR3: CASSWTYTDTQYF
size: .; J: TRBJ1-3; V: TRBV4-1; D: .; DNA: TGCGCCAGCAGCCCCAGGGGAGTTCGCTCTGGAAACACCATATATTTT; CDR3: CASSPRGVRSGNTIYF
size: .; J: TRBJ1-2; V: TRBV7-9; D: TRBD1; DNA: TGTGCCAGCAGCCCCTCAGGGGGACAGGGTGGCTACACCTTC; CDR3: CASSPSGGQGGYTF
size: .; J: TRBJ1-2; V: TRBV7-9; D: .; DNA: TGTGCCAGCAGCGCAGGGGTCGGCTACACCTTC; CDR3: CASSAGVGYTF
size: few; J: TRBJ2-2; V: TRBV19; D: .; DNA: TGTGCCAGTAATCCGGGGATGAACACCGGGGAGCTGTTTTTT; CDR3: CASNPGMNTGELFF
size: .; J: TRBJ1-2; V: TRBV28; D: .; DNA: TGTGCCAGCAGTTTGTACCTAATCTATGGCTACACCTTC; CDR3: CASSLYLIYGYTF
size: .; J: TRBJ2-2; V: TRBV19; D: .; DNA: TGTGCCAGTAGTACAGGGGCAAACGCCGGGGAGCTGTTTTTT; CDR3: CASSTGANAGELFF
size: .; J: TRBJ1-1; V: TRBV10-2; D: .; DNA: TGCGCCAGCAGGGGGGAGGTGGGTCGAACTGAAGCTTTCTTT; CDR3: CASRGEVGRTEAFF
size: .; J: TRBJ1-1; V: TRBV5-1; D: .; DNA: TGCGCCAGCAGCCTTCCAAAGGGAAACACTGAAGCTTTCTTT; CDR3: CASSLPKGNTEAFF
size: .; J: TRBJ1-1; V: TRBV6-5; D: .; DNA: TGTGCCAGCAGTTCCATGGGGAGGCTGAACACTGAAGCTTTCTTT; CDR3: CASSSMGRLNTEAFF
size: .; J: TRBJ2-7; V: TRBV28; D: TRBD2; DNA: TGTGCCAGCAGTCCAACTAGCGGGGGGAGCTCCTACGAGCAGTACTTC; CDR3: CASSPTSGGSSYEQYF
size: .; J: TRBJ1-4; V: TRBV7-9; D: .; DNA: TGTGCCAGCAGCCCAGGACTGTCTAATGAAAAACTGTTTTTT; CDR3: CASSPGLSNEKLFF